Reported below is one T cell receptor (beta chain). The junction departs from the called germline gene at one end, perhaps through a read error. This sample is part of a study of tissue T cells after allogeneic stem cell transplantation. Study as a whole: Several unmodified and three CD34-selected T-cell-depleted grafts went to graft-versus-host disease patients.

Method: immunoSEQ multiplex PCR; TCRdb's copy keeps in-frame clones and lacks some. The table shows tens of thousands of clones, with approximately 92% occurring only once. The input for sequencing was blood, taken before transplantation. The source of this sequence is a woman aged 40-75 years who later had graft-versus-host disease after an allogeneic stem cell transplant.

The CDR3 is CASSYNAGFYGYNF. The CDR3 DNA sequence: TGTGCCAGCAGTTACAATGCAGGGTTCTATGGCTACAACTTC. The J gene is TRBJ1-2, the V gene TRBV6-5; D is perhaps TRBD1 (5 bases). Germline CDR1 is MNHEY and CDR2 is SVGAGI. The CDR3 length is 14 residues.